The clone carrying this TCR beta chain was counted between two and nine times. Through a sample-barcoded 5' primer and a J-beta primer mix, a second PCR was run for 7 to 11 cycles. TCRdb processed the 5' RACE reads anew with MiXCR; each CDR3 protein has one entry. The repertoire holds some 1 million distinct CDR3 sequences, with 40% to 55% as singletons. The sample originates from a study of blood T cells in healthy people across ages. The CDR3 spans 15 residues. The V and J ends lost 6 bases and 7 bases, in that order; junction bases with no gene match: 7. This receptor was identified in a woman aged 55-75 years in good health. The specimen was blood. This chain uses TRBV12-3 or TRBV12-4 with TRBJ1-6, with 9 bases lining up with TRBD1. CDR3 DNA sequence: TGTGCCAGCAGCACCCCCGGACAGGGGAATTCACCCCTCCACTTT. Its translation is CASSTPGQGNSPLHF.